This entry lists 26 T cell receptor beta chains sequenced from one sample in a study of regulatory T cells in long-lasting Graves disease. The time point: persistent/refractory GD, antithyroid drugs over 5 years with positive TRAb. Scientists built the TCR library using RNA that was extracted from PBMCs. For TCR beta, libraries came from iRepertoire HTBI primers and Arm-PCR of CDR3 regions. MiXCR, applied by TCRdb to the multiplex PCR reads, yields one record per CDR3 protein. The sample has 300,000 to 350,000 distinct CDR3 sequences, around 19% seen once. The material sequenced was peripheral blood mononuclear cells (PBMCs), taken when the disease was refractory, from a patient treated with antithyroid drugs. The receptors originated from a female donor with Graves disease.

This clonotype was seen many times. The CDR3 DNA is TGTGCCAGCACCCCGACAGCTCACGAGCAGTACTTC. Translating it yields CASTPTAHEQYF. V is TRBV2 and J is TRBJ2-7, with TRBD1 as a possible D gene (5 bases). In germline, CDR1 is SNHLY, CDR2 FYNNEI. There are 12 residues in the CDR3. With 7 bases removed from V and 5 bases from J, the gap between germline ends came to 12 bases.

The V call is TRBV4-1, the J call TRBJ1-2, with 7 bases aligning to TRBD1. CDR3 size: 14 residues. Germline V gene data show CDR1 as MGHRA and CDR2 as YSYEKL. With V trimmed by 6 bases and J by 1 base, 5 bases remained unmatched. The CDR3 region has the DNA TGCGCCAGCAGTAAGGGGGCTGTTAACTATGGCTACACCTTC. Translation gives CASSKGAVNYGYTF.

This chain links TRBV7-3 with TRBJ1-1; D may be TRBD1 (5 bases). CDR3 length: 13 residues. The germline V and J ends were trimmed by 6 bases and 11 bases, with 19 bases remaining between them. Looked up from germline, CDR1 is SGHTA and CDR2 is FQGTGA. The CDR3 coding sequence is TGTGCCAGCAGTTTGGACGGAAAGGGGAACGCTTTCTTT. It encodes CASSLDGKGNAFF.

This clonotype has at least ten counts. CDR3 in DNA: TGTGCCAGCAGTCCAACCATAGCCAAAAACATTCAGTACTTC. Protein product: CASSPTIAKNIQYF. This chain links TRBV2 with TRBJ2-4; D gene unclear. Trimming pared 5 bases from V and 0 bases from J, leaving 8 bases between. Germline V gene data show CDR1 as SNHLY and CDR2 as FYNNEI. This CDR3 has 14 amino acids.

Notes on this clonotype: A much bigger clone sits one base away, suggesting this may be a read error. The conserved phenylalanine or tryptophan normally closing the CDR3 is absent here, so this likely arose from a read error. This chain connects TRBV7-2 to TRBJ2-5, with D perhaps matching TRBD1 or TRBD2 (6 bases each). Trimming shortened V by 5 bases and J by 1 base, and 14 bases separated the two germline ends. Germline CDR1 reads SGHTA; CDR2 reads FQGNSA. CDR3 size: 15 residues. The CDR3, as DNA: TGTGCCAGCAGCACCTCGGGGGCTTTCCAAGAGACCCAGTACCTC. Translated: CASSTSGAFQETQYL.

The chain joins TRBV5-1 to TRBJ2-7; TRBD2 might be the D (6 bases). This CDR3 contains 15 residues. Germline-derived CDR1 and CDR2 are SGHRS and YFSETQ. Trimming removed 0 bases at V and 3 bases at J, with 13 bases between. Here the CDR3 reads CASSLGSGRYYEQYF. CDR3 in DNA: TGCGCCAGCAGCTTGGGGAGCGGGCGGTACTACGAGCAGTACTTC.

This clonotype was seen more than once but under ten times. V gene TRBV3-1 combines with J gene TRBJ2-7, with a tentative D call TRBD1 (5 bases). The CDR3 spans 16 residues. V was shortened by 4 bases and J by 2 bases, with 18 bases between the two germline ends. CDR1 and CDR2 from the germline V gene are LGHDT and YNNKEL (reference sequence). The chain's CDR3 is CASSPKGREGTYEQYF. Here the CDR3 DNA reads TGTGCCAGCAGCCCCAAGGGCAGGGAAGGGACCTACGAGCAGTACTTC.

This clonotype was recorded many times. V and J are TRBV12-5 and TRBJ1-2, with 7 bases that match TRBD1. Germline assignment: CDR1 LGHNT and CDR2 FRNRAP. J lost 3 bases, V lost 1 base, and 5 bases had no gene match. The CDR3 loop spans 15 amino acids. CDR3 nucleotides: TGTGCTAGTGGTTTGGACAGGGGAACGGACTATGGCTACACCTTC. Translating it yields CASGLDRGTDYGYTF.

This clonotype was detected many times. The chain links TRBV7-8 to TRBJ1-6, with D perhaps matching TRBD1 (6 bases). The germline V gene encodes CDR1 SGHVS and CDR2 FQNEAQ. The CDR3 extends over 13 amino acids. Written as DNA, the CDR3 is TGTGGTGGGGGCGCCTCCTATAATTCACCCCTCCACTTT. Its translation: CGGGASYNSPLHF.

The chain recombines TRBV27 with TRBJ1-5, with a tentative D call TRBD2 (7 bases). The tail of the sequence fits TRBJ2-3 better, so the J call may be wrong. Per germline, CDR1 MNHEY and CDR2 SMNVEV (reference sequence). The CDR3 has 15 amino acids. CDR3 residues: CASKGGGFSNQPQYF. The DNA for the CDR3 is TGTGCCAGCAAAGGGGGGGGGTTTAGCAATCAGCCCCAGTATTTT.

At least ten counts were recorded for this clonotype. The chain employs TRBV28 and TRBJ2-5; D not certain. V dropped 6 bases and J dropped 0 bases, with 11 bases sitting between them. The CDR3 sequence is 14 residues long. Germline V lookup: CDR1 MDHEN, CDR2 SYDVKM. This CDR3 is CASRVGPNQETQYF. DNA of the CDR3: TGTGCCAGCAGGGTCGGACCGAACCAAGAGACCCAGTACTTC.

This clonotype turned up a few times. This chain uses TRBV3-1 with TRBJ1-2; D gene uncertain. Deletions cut 7 bases from V and 7 bases from J, with 16 bases between. The CDR3 consists of 13 residues. CDR1 is LGHDT, CDR2 YNNKEL, per germline (reference sequence). The CDR3 DNA sequence: TGTGCCAGCAACCCGCCGGGCGACCCTGGCTACACCTTC. Translated: CASNPPGDPGYTF.

This clonotype came up many times. The rearrangement joins TRBV27 to TRBJ1-5; 8 bases map to TRBD1. J gave up 5 bases and V 6 bases, and 6 bases lay outside the gene matches. The germline CDR1 and CDR2 sequences are MNHEY and SMNVEV (reference sequence). The CDR3 contains 14 residues. The CDR3 region is CASSLRGPDQPQHF. In DNA, the CDR3 is TGTGCCAGCAGCCTCAGGGGGCCGGATCAGCCCCAGCATTTT.

This clonotype has a count of ten or more. CDR3 in DNA: TGTGCCAGCAGTTTCCCACAGCTGAACACTGAAGCTTTCTTT. Protein: CASSFPQLNTEAFF. The chain carries TRBV28 and TRBJ1-1; D call uncertain. CDR1 is MDHEN and CDR2 is SYDVKM in the germline V gene. This CDR3 has 14 amino acids. V was clipped by 3 bases and J by 0 bases, with 8 bases between them.

This clonotype was picked up a small number of times. The chain combines TRBV9 with TRBJ2-7; perhaps TRBD1 as D (6 bases). Germline CDR1 reads SGDLS; CDR2 reads YYNGEE. V was pared by 3 bases and J by 0 bases, with 10 bases between. This CDR3 is built from 14 residues. The CDR3 DNA reads TGTGCCAGCAGCGGGGCAGGGGACTCCTACGAGCAGTACTTC. Protein product: CASSGAGDSYEQYF.

This clonotype has ten or more counts. This rearrangement joins TRBV6-5 to TRBJ2-5; maybe TRBD2 (5 bases). This CDR3 contains 14 residues. Per germline, CDR1 MNHEY and CDR2 SVGAGI. V was cut by 0 bases and J by 5 bases, with 10 bases left in between. CDR3 bases: TGTGCCAGCAGTTACTCTTCGGGGATGGAGACCCAGTACTTC. Its protein is CASSYSSGMETQYF.

This clonotype appeared many times. This chain uses TRBV28 with TRBJ1-1; maybe TRBD1 (5 bases). The CDR3 extends over 13 amino acids. V lost 6 bases and J lost 4, with 12 bases in between. The germline gives CDR1 MDHEN, CDR2 SYDVKM. The CDR3 region is CASSQGWGTEAFF. The CDR3 DNA reads TGTGCCAGCAGCCAGGGTTGGGGCACTGAAGCTTTCTTT.

This clonotype was counted a few times. V gene TRBV18 combines with J gene TRBJ2-2; D might be TRBD1 (5 bases). The CDR3 loop spans 15 amino acids. From germline, CDR1 is KGHSH and CDR2 LQKENI. The ends were cut back, 5 bases at V and 5 bases at J, with 15 bases in the middle. In DNA, the CDR3 is TGTGCCAGCTCAGCCAGGGATCCGAGGACCGGGGAGCTGTTTTTT. As protein: CASSARDPRTGELFF. The full variable domain, rest sourced from reference TRBV18 and TRBJ2-2, is NAGVMQNPRHLVRRRGQEARLRCSPMKGHSHVYWYRQLPEEGLKFMVYLQKENIIDESGMPKERFSAEFPKEGPSILRIQQVVRGDSAAYFCASSARDPRTGELFFGEGSRLTVL.

This clonotype was found a few times. The rearrangement joins TRBV19 to TRBJ1-5; D is perhaps TRBD1 (5 bases). This CDR3 is 15 amino acids long. Per the germline V gene, CDR1 is LNHDA and CDR2 is SQIVND (reference sequence). V lost 7 bases and J 2 bases, leaving 15 bases between the germline ends. The CDR3 nucleotides are TGTGCCAGTAAGGTGTGGGGCGCGGGCAATCAGCCCCAGCATTTT. It translates to CASKVWGAGNQPQHF.

Many counts were recorded for this clonotype. The gene calls are TRBV6-1 and TRBJ1-2; TRBD1 is a possible D gene (5 bases). V lost 6 bases and J 1 base, leaving 21 bases between the germline ends. The CDR3 covers 17 residues. Germline V gives CDR1 MNHNS, CDR2 SASEGT. The CDR3 nucleotides read TGTGCCAGCAGACCAGACAGCGACCGACCGTATAACTATGGCTACACCTTC. Translating gives CASRPDSDRPYNYGYTF.

This clonotype has a count of ten or more. V gene TRBV6-1 combines with J gene TRBJ2-7; TRBD1 matches 8 bases. This CDR3 has 14 residues. With V trimmed by 4 bases and J by 2 bases, 4 bases remained unmatched. CDR1 is MNHNS, CDR2 SASEGT, per germline. CDR3 DNA: TGTGCCAGCAGTGGACAGGGGTTAACCTACGAGCAGTACTTC. As protein: CASSGQGLTYEQYF.

V and J are TRBV5-6 and TRBJ2-1, with TRBD2 as a possible D gene (6 bases). The CDR3 spans 15 residues. The V end lost 3 bases, the J end lost 6 bases, and 16 bases lay between the germline ends. The germline CDR1 and CDR2 sequences are SGHDT and YYEEEE. The CDR3 DNA follows: TGTGCCAGCAGCTCACCCGGGACTGTCATCAATGAGCAGTTCTTC. Protein: CASSSPGTVINEQFF.

The chain recombines TRBV13 with TRBJ2-5, with 9 bases aligning to TRBD2. The CDR3 is 16 residues long. V lost 1 base, J lost 8 bases, and 11 bases stayed unmatched. The V gene's germline CDR1 is PRHDT and CDR2 FYEKMQ (reference sequence). The CDR3 is CASSLVGGRAGGTQYF. In nucleotides, the CDR3 is TGTGCCAGCAGCTTAGTGGGCGGGAGGGCCGGCGGAACCCAGTACTTC.

In this sample, this clonotype turned up many times. The chain joins TRBV19 to TRBJ1-5; D is unresolved. Per the germline V gene, CDR1 is LNHDA and CDR2 is SQIVND (reference sequence). The CDR3 contains 15 residues. V dropped 6 bases and J dropped 7 bases, with 19 bases sitting between them. CDR3 in amino acids: CASSFQRGREQPQHF. For the CDR3, the DNA is TGTGCCAGTAGCTTTCAACGGGGAAGGGAACAGCCCCAGCATTTT.

The chain combines TRBV19 with TRBJ1-5; D may be TRBD1 (6 bases). With 5 bases removed from V and 10 bases from J, the gap between germline ends came to 12 bases. Germline CDR1 reads LNHDA; CDR2 reads SQIVND (reference sequence). This CDR3 spans 12 amino acids. The CDR3 sequence is CASSFGQSPQHF. Written as DNA, the CDR3 is TGTGCCAGTAGTTTTGGACAGTCACCCCAGCATTTT.

The J gene is TRBJ2-5, the V gene TRBV5-1; 9 bases are shared with TRBD2. Germline lookup yields CDR1 SGHRS and CDR2 YFSETQ. The CDR3 sequence is 13 residues long. With 3 bases clipped from V and 6 bases from J, the junction kept 3 bases outside the gene matches. Written as DNA, the CDR3 is TGCGCCAGCAGCTCCGGGACTAGCAAGACCCAGTACTTC. Encoded protein: CASSSGTSKTQYF.